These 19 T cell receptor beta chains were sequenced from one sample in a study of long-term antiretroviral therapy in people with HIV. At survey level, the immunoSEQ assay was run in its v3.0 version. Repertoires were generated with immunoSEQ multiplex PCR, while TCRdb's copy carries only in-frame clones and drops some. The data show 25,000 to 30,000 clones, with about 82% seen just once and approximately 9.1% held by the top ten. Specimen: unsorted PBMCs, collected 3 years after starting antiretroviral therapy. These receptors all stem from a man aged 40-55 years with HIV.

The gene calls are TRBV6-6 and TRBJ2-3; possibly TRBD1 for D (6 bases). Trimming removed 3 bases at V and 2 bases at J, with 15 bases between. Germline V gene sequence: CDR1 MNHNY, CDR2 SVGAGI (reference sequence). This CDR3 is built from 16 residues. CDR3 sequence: CASSYTSRGYTDTQYF. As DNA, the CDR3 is TGTGCCAGCAGTTATACGTCGAGGGGGTACACAGATACGCAGTATTTT.

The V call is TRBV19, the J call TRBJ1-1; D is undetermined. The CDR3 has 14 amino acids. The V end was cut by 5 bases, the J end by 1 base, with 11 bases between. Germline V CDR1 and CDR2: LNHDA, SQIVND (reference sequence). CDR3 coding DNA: TGTGCCAGTAGTTTCCGACCAGGGAACACTGAAGCTTTCTTT. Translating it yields CASSFRPGNTEAFF.

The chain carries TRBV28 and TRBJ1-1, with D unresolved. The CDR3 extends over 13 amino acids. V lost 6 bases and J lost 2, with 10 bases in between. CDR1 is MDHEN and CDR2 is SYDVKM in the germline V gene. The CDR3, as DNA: TGTGCCAGCAGGGCGAGCCCAAACACTGAAGCTTTCTTT. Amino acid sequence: CASRASPNTEAFF. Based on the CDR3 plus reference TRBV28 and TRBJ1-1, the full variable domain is DVKVTQSSRYLVKRTGEKVFLECVQDMDHENMFWYRQDPGLGLRLIYFSYDVKMKEKGDIPEGYSVSREKKERFSLILESASTNQTSMYLCASRASPNTEAFFGQGTRLTVV.

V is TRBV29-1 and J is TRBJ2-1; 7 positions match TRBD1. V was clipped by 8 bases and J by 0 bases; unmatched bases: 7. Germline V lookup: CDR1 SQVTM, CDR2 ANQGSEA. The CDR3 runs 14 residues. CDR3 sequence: CSSSNRGSYNEQFF. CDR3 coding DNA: TGCAGCTCATCCAACAGGGGCTCCTACAATGAGCAGTTCTTC.

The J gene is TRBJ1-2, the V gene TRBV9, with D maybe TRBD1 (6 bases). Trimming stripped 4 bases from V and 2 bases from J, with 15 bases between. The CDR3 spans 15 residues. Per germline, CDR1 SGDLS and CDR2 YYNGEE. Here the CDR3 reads CASSHAQGGNYGYTF. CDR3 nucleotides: TGTGCCAGCAGCCATGCACAGGGAGGGAACTATGGCTACACCTTC.

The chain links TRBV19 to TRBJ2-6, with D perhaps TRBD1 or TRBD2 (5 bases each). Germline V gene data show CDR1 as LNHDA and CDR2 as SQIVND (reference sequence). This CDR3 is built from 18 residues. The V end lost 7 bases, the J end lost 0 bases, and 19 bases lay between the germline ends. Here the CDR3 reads CASNNSRDRLSGANVLTF. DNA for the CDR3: TGTGCCAGTAATAATAGCCGGGACCGTCTCTCTGGGGCCAACGTCCTGACTTTC.

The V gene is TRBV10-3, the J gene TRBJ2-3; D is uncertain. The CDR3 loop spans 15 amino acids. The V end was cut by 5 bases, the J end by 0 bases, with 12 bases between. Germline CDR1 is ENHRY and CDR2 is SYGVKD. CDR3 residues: CAISSGLESTDTQYF. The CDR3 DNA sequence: TGTGCCATCAGTTCCGGCCTGGAGAGCACAGATACGCAGTATTTT.

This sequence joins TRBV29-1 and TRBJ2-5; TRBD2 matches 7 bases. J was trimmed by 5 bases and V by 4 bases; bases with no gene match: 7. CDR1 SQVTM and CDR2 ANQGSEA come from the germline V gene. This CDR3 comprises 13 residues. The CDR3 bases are TGCAGCGTTGTGCGGGAGTGGAGGGAGACCCAGTACTTC. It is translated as CSVVREWRETQYF.

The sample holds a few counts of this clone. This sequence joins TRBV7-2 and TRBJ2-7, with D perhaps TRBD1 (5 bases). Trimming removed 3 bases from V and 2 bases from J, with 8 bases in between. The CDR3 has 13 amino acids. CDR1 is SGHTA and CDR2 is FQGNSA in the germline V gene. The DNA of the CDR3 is TGTGCCAGCAGCTTCGTGGGGCCCTACGAGCAGTACTTC. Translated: CASSFVGPYEQYF.

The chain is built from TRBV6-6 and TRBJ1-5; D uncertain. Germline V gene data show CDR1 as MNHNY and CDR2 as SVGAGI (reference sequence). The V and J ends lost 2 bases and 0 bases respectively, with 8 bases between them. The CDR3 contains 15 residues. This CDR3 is CASSYGVHSNQPQHF. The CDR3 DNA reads TGTGCCAGCAGTTACGGTGTCCATAGCAATCAGCCCCAGCATTTT.

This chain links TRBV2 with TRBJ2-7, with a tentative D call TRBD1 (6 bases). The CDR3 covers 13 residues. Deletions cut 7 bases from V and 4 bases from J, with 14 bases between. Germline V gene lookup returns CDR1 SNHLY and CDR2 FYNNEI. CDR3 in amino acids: CASIRAGAYEQYF. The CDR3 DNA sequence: TGTGCCAGCATTAGGGCAGGGGCTTACGAGCAGTACTTC.

CDR3 sequence (DNA): TGTGCCAGCAGTTTCTATAGCGGGGGGGTTATCAATGAGCAGTTCTTC. This codes for CASSFYSGGVINEQFF. This chain links TRBV27 with TRBJ2-1, with 11 bases aligning to TRBD2. Trimming removed 3 bases from V and 6 bases from J; junction bases left unmatched: 7. Germline lookup yields CDR1 MNHEY and CDR2 SMNVEV (reference sequence). There are 16 residues in the CDR3.

The chain's CDR3 is CSVEVPGVAKNIQYF. The CDR3 DNA reads as TGCAGCGTTGAAGTACCAGGAGTAGCCAAAAACATTCAGTACTTC. The chain joins TRBV29-1 to TRBJ2-4, with no clear D. Germline V gives CDR1 SQVTM, CDR2 ANQGSEA. The ends were cut back, 1 base at V and 0 bases at J, with 10 bases in the middle. The CDR3 spans 15 residues.

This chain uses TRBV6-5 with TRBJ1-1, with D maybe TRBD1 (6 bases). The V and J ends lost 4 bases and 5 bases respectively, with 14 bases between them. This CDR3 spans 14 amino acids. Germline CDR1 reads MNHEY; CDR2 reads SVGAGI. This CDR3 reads CASSFSDSLTEAFF. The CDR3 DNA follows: TGTGCCAGCAGTTTTTCGGACAGTTTGACTGAAGCTTTCTTT.

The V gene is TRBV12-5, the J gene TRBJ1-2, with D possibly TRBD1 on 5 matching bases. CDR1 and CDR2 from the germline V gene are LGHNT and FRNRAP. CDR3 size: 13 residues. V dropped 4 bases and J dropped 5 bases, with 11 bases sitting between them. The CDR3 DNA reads TGTGCTAGTGGTTCAGGGATGTTATATGGCTACACCTTC. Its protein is CASGSGMLYGYTF.

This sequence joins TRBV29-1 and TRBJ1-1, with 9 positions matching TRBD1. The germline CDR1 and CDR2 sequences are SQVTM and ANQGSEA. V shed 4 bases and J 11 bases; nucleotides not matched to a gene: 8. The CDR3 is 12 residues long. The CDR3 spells CSVGRQGGEAFF. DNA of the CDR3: TGCAGCGTTGGCCGACAGGGGGGAGAGGCTTTCTTT.

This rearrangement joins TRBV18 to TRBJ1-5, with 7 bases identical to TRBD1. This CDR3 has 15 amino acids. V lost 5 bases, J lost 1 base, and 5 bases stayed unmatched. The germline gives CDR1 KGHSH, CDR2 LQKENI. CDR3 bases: TGTGCCAGCTCATCAGAGACAGGGAGCAATCAGCCCCAGCATTTT. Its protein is CASSSETGSNQPQHF.

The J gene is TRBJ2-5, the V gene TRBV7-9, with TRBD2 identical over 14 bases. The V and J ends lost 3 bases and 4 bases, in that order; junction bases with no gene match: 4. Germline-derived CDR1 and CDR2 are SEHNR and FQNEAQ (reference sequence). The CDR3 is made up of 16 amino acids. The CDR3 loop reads CASSLGLAGAGETQYF. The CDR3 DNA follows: TGTGCCAGCAGCTTGGGACTAGCGGGGGCAGGAGAGACCCAGTACTTC.

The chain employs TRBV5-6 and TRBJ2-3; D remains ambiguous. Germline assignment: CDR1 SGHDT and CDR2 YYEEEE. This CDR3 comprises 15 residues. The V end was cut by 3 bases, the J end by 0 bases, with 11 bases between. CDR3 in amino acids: CASSSRWGSTDTQYF. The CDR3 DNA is TGTGCCAGCAGCTCTCGCTGGGGTAGCACAGATACGCAGTATTTT.